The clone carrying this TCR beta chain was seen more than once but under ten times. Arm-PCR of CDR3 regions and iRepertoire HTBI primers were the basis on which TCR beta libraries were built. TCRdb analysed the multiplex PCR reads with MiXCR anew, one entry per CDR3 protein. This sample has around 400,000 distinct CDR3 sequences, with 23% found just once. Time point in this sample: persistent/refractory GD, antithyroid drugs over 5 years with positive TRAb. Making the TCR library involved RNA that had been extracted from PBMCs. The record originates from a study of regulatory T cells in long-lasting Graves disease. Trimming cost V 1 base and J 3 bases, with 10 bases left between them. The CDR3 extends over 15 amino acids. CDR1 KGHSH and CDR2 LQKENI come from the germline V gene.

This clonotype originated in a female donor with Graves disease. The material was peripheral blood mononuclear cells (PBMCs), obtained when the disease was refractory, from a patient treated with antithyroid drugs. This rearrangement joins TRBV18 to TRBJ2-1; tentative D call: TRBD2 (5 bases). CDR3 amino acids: CASSPREGGYNEQFF. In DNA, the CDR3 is TGTGCCAGCTCACCACGTGAAGGAGGCTACAATGAGCAGTTCTTC.